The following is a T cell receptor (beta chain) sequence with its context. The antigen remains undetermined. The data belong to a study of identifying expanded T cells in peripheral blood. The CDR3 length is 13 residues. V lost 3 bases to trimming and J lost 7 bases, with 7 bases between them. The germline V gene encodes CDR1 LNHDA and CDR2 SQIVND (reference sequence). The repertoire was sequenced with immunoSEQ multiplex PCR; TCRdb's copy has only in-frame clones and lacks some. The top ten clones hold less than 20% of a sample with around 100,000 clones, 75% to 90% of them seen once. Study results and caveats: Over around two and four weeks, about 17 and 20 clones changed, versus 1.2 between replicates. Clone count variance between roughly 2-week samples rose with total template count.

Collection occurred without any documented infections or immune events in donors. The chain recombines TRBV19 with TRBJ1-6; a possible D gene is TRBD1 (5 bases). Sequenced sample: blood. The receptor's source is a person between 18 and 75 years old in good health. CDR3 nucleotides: TGTGCCAGTAGTATCAGGGAGAATTCACCCCTCCACTTT. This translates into CASSIRENSPLHF.